The subject of this entry is one T cell receptor (beta chain). Its antigen is unknown. Clones were read by immunoSEQ multiplex PCR, and TCRdb kept only the in-frame ones, dropping some. The top ten hold over 15% of the sample, which has over 4,500 clones, around 87% seen once. This sample is part of a study of blood T cell dynamics during melanoma immunotherapy. On the study more broadly: First-line therapy was either pembrolizumab or nivolumab with ipilimumab for metastatic melanoma. Findings of the study overall: The study could not tell melanoma-specific clones from general immune activation.

Time point defined: pre-treatment baseline. One draw preceded checkpoint blockade; another followed its first cycle at week 3. The CDR3 consists of 16 residues. Germline CDR1 SNHLY, CDR2 FYNNEI. Trimming removed 7 bases from V and 7 bases from J; junction bases left unmatched: 8. This clonotype was sampled from a human donor with melanoma. V is TRBV2 and J is TRBJ2-1; TRBD2 matches 15 bases. Source: blood, taken from a patient treated with checkpoint blockade. The CDR3 loop is CASKRTSGRASNEQFF. The DNA of the CDR3 is TGTGCCAGCAAAAGGACTAGCGGGAGGGCCAGTAATGAGCAGTTCTTC. Filled out from reference TRBV2 and TRBJ2-1, the complete variable domain reads EPEVTQTPSHQVTQMGQEVILRCVPISNHLYFYWYRQILGQKVEFLVSFYNNEISEKSEIFDDQFSVERPDGSNFTLKIRSTKLEDSAMYFCASKRTSGRASNEQFFGPGTRLTVL.